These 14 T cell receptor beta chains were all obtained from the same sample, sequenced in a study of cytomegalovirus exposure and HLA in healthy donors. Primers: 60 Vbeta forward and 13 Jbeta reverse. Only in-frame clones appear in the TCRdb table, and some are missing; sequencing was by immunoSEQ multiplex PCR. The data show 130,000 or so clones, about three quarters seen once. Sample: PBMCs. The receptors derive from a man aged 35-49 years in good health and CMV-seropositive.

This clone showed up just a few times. CDR3 sequence: CASSSYSGTGLGEQYF. The CDR3 bases are TGTGCCAGCAGCAGCTACTCCGGGACAGGGCTAGGCGAGCAGTACTTC. The V and J genes are TRBV7-9 and TRBJ2-7; 9 bases are shared with TRBD1. The CDR3 totals 16 residues. The J segment lost 6 bases and the V segment lost 5 bases, leaving 14 bases of the junction unmatched. Germline CDR1 reads SEHNR; CDR2 reads FQNEAQ (reference sequence).

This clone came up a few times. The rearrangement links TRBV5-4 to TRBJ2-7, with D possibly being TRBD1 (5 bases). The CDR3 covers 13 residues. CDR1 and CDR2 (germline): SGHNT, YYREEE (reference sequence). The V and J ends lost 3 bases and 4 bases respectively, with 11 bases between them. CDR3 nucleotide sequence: TGTGCCAGCAGCTCGAGACAGTCTTACGAGCAGTACTTC. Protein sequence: CASSSRQSYEQYF.

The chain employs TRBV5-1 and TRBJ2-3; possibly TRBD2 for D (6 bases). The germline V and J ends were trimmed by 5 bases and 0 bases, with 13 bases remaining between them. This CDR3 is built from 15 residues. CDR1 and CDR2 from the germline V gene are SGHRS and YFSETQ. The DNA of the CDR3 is TGCGCCAGCAGGGGTGAAGGGACTAGCACAGATACGCAGTATTTT. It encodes CASRGEGTSTDTQYF. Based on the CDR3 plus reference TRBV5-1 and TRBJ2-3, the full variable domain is KAGVTQTPRYLIKTRGQQVTLSCSPISGHRSVSWYQQTPGQGLQFLFEYFSETQRNKGNFPGRFSGRQFSNSRSEMNVSTLELGDSALYLCASRGEGTSTDTQYFGPGTRLTVL.

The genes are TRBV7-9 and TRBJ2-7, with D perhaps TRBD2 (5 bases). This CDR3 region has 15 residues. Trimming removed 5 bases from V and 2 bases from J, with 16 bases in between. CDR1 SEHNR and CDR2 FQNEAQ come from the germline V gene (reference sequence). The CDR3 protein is CASSHPGSEPYEQYF. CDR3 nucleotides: TGTGCCAGCAGCCACCCGGGATCTGAACCCTACGAGCAGTACTTC.

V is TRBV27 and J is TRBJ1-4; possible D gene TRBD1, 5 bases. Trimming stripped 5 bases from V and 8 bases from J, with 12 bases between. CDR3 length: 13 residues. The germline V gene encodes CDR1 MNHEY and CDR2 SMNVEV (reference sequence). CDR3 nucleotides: TGTGCCAGCAGTACTGCAGGGAAAGAAAAACTGTTTTTT. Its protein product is CASSTAGKEKLFF.

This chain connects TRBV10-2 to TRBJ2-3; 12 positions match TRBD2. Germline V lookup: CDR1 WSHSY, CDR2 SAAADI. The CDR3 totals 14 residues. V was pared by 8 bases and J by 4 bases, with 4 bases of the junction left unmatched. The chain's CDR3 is CASSTSGRADTQYF. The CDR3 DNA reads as TGCGCCAGCTCGACTAGCGGGAGAGCAGATACGCAGTATTTT.

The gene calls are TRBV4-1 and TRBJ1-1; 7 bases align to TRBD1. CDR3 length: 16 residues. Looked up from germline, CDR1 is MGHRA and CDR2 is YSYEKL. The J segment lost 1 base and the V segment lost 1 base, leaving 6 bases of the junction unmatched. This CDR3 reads CASSQAPGQRNTEAFF. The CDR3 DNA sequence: TGCGCCAGCAGCCAAGCTCCGGGACAGAGGAACACTGAAGCTTTCTTT.

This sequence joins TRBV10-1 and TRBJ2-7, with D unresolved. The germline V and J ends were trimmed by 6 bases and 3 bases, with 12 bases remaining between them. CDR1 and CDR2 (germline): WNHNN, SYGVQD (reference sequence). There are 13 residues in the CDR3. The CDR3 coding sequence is TGCGCCAGCAGCTCCAAGCTTCTCTACGAGCAGTACTTC. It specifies CASSSKLLYEQYF.

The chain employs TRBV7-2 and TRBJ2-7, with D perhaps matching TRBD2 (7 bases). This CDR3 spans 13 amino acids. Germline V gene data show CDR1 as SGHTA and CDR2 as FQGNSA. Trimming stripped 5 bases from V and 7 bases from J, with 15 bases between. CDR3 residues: CASSQGGAREQYF. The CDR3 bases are TGTGCCAGCAGCCAAGGGGGGGCGAGGGAGCAGTACTTC.

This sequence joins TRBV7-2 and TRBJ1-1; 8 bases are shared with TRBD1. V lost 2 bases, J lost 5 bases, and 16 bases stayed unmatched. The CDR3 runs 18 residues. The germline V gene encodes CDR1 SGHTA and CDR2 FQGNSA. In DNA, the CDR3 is TGTGCCAGCAGCTTACTAGGGACAGGAAACCTGGGGGGGACTGAAGCTTTCTTT. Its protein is CASSLLGTGNLGGTEAFF.

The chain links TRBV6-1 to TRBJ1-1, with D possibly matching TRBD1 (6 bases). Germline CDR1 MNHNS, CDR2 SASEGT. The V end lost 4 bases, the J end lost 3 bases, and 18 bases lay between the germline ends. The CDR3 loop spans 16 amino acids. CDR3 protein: CASSVRDIFEDTEAFF. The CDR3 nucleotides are TGTGCCAGCAGTGTGAGGGACATTTTTGAAGACACTGAAGCTTTCTTT.

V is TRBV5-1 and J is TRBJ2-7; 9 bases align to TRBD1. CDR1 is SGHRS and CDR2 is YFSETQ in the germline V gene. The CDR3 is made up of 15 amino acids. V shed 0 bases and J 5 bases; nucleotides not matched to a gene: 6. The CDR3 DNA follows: TGCGCCAGCAGCTTGGTTGGACAGGGGATCGACGAGCAGTACTTC. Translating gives CASSLVGQGIDEQYF.

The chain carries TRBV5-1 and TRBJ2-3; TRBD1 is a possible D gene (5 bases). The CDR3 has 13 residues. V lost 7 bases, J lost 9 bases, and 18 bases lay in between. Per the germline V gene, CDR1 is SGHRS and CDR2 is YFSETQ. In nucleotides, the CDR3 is TGCGCCAGCGCCGACGACAGTGACCGAACGCAGTATTTT. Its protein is CASADDSDRTQYF.

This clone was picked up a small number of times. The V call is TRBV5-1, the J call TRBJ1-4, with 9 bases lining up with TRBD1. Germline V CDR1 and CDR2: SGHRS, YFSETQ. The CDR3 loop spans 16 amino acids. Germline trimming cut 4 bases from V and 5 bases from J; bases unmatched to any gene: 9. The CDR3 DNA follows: TGCGCCAGCAGCCTTAGGGGAGGGACAGGGAATGAAAAACTGTTTTTT. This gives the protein CASSLRGGTGNEKLFF.